This is a list of T cell receptor beta chains from one sample in a study of OX40 agonist ivuxolimab in advanced cancers. Data came from immunoSEQ multiplex PCR; TCRdb stores just in-frame clones and leaves some out. The sample has 70,000 to 95,000 clones, about 93% seen once. Sequenced material: CD4+ or CD8+ T cells sorted from blood, taken in a trial of the OX40 agonist ivuxolimab. Every receptor here comes from an adult with an advanced solid tumor such as melanoma, head and neck, liver or kidney cancer. Each CDR3 is given with its conserved first and last residue. A D gene is named only where the DNA matches it firmly. A clone size is listed for some rows: how often the clone was seen (once, few, many), or a class if it is expanded.

J	D	V	size	DNA	CDR3
TRBJ2-5	TRBD1	TRBV15	-	TGTGCCACCAGCGGACAGGGGGCTGAGACCCAGTACTTC	CATSGQGAETQYF
TRBJ1-1	-	TRBV7-9	-	TGTGCCAGCAGCCGCACGGCCAGAACGGTCGAAGCTTTCTTT	CASSRTARTVEAFF
TRBJ2-7	TRBD2	TRBV7-2	once	TGTGCCAGCAGCTTAGCCTCTAGCGGGTCAACCTACGAGCAGTACTTC	CASSLASSGSTYEQYF
TRBJ1-5	-	TRBV28	-	TGTGCCAGCAGTTTGTCGGGCCACAATCAGCCCCAGCATTTT	CASSLSGHNQPQHF
TRBJ1-2	TRBD1	TRBV11-1	once	TGTGCCAGCAGCTCACAGGGGGCAGATGGCTACACCTTC	CASSSQGADGYTF
TRBJ1-2	-	TRBV5-4	-	TGTGCCAGCAGCTTCGGGGTGGGGGCGCCGGGTAACTATGGCTACACCTTC	CASSFGVGAPGNYGYTF
TRBJ1-1	-	TRBV4-2	-	TGTGCCAGCAGCCAAGATAGGAACACTGAAGCTTTCTTT	CASSQDRNTEAFF
TRBJ1-2	-	TRBV5-1	-	TGCGCCAGCAGCTTCTTGAGTGATGGCTACACCTTC	CASSFLSDGYTF
TRBJ1-2	TRBD1	TRBV27	-	TGTGCCAGCAGTTGGCGCGGGACAGGAACTGGGGGCTACACCTTC	CASSWRGTGTGGYTF
TRBJ2-1	-	TRBV6-5	-	TGTGCCAGCAGTCTCTTCATGGAGGGTGAGCAGTTCTTC	CASSLFMEGEQFF
TRBJ1-2	-	TRBV6-5	-	TGTGCCAGCAGTTACTCGGTCACGGGGGCGGATGGCTACACCTTC	CASSYSVTGADGYTF
TRBJ2-7	-	TRBV4-3	-	TGCGCCAGCAGCCCCGACCGCCGGGATCTCTCCTACGAGCAGTACTTC	CASSPDRRDLSYEQYF
TRBJ2-2	-	TRBV7-9	-	TGTGCCAGCAGCTTAGAATTGAGGGCGTCCGTCACCGGGGAGCTGTTTTTT	CASSLELRASVTGELFF
TRBJ2-7	-	TRBV9	-	TGTGCCAGCAGCCTACTGGGGGGAGCAGAGCAGTACTTC	CASSLLGGAEQYF
TRBJ1-5	TRBD1	TRBV6-6	-	TGTGCCAGCAGTTACTCAACAGGGGTTAATCAGCCCCAGCATTTT	CASSYSTGVNQPQHF
TRBJ1-1	-	TRBV7-2	-	TGTGCCAGCAGCTTAGCGTTTAGGTTTTTGGGCACTGAAGCTTTCTTT	CASSLAFRFLGTEAFF
TRBJ1-1	-	TRBV4-3	-	TGCGCCAGCAGCCAGAACCTAGAAGGGCTCACTGAAGCTTTCTTT	CASSQNLEGLTEAFF
TRBJ1-6	-	TRBV7-2	-	TGTGCCAGCAGCGCATCGGGGCGCTTGTCCTATAATTCACCCCTCCACTTT	CASSASGRLSYNSPLHF
TRBJ2-7	-	TRBV27	-	TGTGCCAGCCGTCTGGCAGGGCAGGGCCACGAGCAGTACTTC	CASRLAGQGHEQYF
TRBJ1-2	-	TRBV7-6	-	TGTGCCAGCAGCCCCCTAAGCGGAGATCACTATGGCTACACCTTC	CASSPLSGDHYGYTF
TRBJ2-1	-	TRBV4-3	-	TGCGCCAGCAGCCAAGATTTGGCAGGCTACAATGAGCAGTTCTTC	CASSQDLAGYNEQFF
TRBJ1-1	-	TRBV28	-	TGTGCCAGCAGCTTCCGGGGGGGGACTGAAGCTTTCTTT	CASSFRGGTEAFF
TRBJ1-5	TRBD1	TRBV10-3	-	TGTGCCATCAGTGAGCAGGGGGTTAGCAATCAGCCCCAGCATTTT	CAISEQGVSNQPQHF
TRBJ2-7	-	TRBV7-2	-	TGTGCCAGCAGCTTAGATCGCATATCCTACGAGCAGTACTTC	CASSLDRISYEQYF
TRBJ2-3	TRBD2	TRBV19	-	TGTGCCAGTACCCGACTAGCGGGGCAAGATACGCAGTATTTT	CASTRLAGQDTQYF
TRBJ2-3	-	TRBV28	-	TGTGCCAGCAGTCCCCCGTCAGATACGCAGTATTTT	CASSPPSDTQYF
TRBJ2-2	TRBD2	TRBV9	-	TGTGCCAGCAGCGCCGGGGGGACCGGGGAGCTGTTTTTT	CASSAGGTGELFF
TRBJ1-2	-	TRBV10-3	few	TGTGCCATCAGGGAGGGGTCAGGGTCATCCTATGGCTACACCTTC	CAIREGSGSSYGYTF
TRBJ2-7	TRBD2	TRBV7-2	-	TGTGCCAGCAGCTCCGGGACTAGCGGGCTAGACGAGCAGTACTTC	CASSSGTSGLDEQYF
TRBJ2-3	-	TRBV7-8	-	TGTGCCAGCAGCTTAGGCGTGGCGGATACGCAGTATTTT	CASSLGVADTQYF
TRBJ2-7	-	TRBV7-6	-	TGTGCCAGCAGCTTAGAAGAGGGCGGAGGGTCCTACGAGCAGTACTTC	CASSLEEGGGSYEQYF
TRBJ2-7	TRBD1	TRBV4-1	-	TGCGCCAGCAGCCAAGATCGGACAGGGAGAGACTACGAGCAGTACTTC	CASSQDRTGRDYEQYF
TRBJ2-2	TRBD1	TRBV5-1	-	TGCGCCAGCAGCTGGACAGGCACAAACCCCGGGGAGCTGTTTTTT	CASSWTGTNPGELFF
TRBJ2-3	TRBD1	TRBV30	-	TGTGCCTGGAGTGAGGGGGCGCACATAGATACGCAGTATTTT	CAWSEGAHIDTQYF
TRBJ1-5	-	TRBV10-3	-	TGTGCCATCAGTGAGGGACATGATAGCAATCAGCCCCAGCATTTT	CAISEGHDSNQPQHF
TRBJ2-3	-	TRBV27	-	TGTGCCAGCAGTACAGACCTCACTAGCACAGATACGCAGTATTTT	CASSTDLTSTDTQYF
TRBJ2-7	TRBD1	TRBV6-5	once	TGTGCCACCTCCGGGACAGGGGTCTCCTACGAGCAGTACTTC	CATSGTGVSYEQYF
TRBJ2-7	TRBD1	TRBV6-5	-	TGTGCCAGCAGTGCGGACAGGGAGCTGGACGAGCAGTACTTC	CASSADRELDEQYF
TRBJ2-1	-	TRBV6-5	-	TGTGCCAGCAGTTACTCGATTAGGGAAGATGAGCAGTTCTTC	CASSYSIREDEQFF
TRBJ2-5	-	TRBV11-1	-	TGTGCCAGCAGCTTAGCGGTCAGCAGGGTGATCCAAGAGACCCAGTACTTC	CASSLAVSRVIQETQYF
TRBJ1-1	TRBD1	TRBV5-3	-	TGTGCCAGAAGGGATAGACAGGGTAAAGCACTGAACACTGAAGCTTTCTTT	CARRDRQGKALNTEAFF
TRBJ2-3	-	TRBV27	-	TGTGCCAGCAGTCTGGGGGGCAGCACAGATACGCAGTATTTT	CASSLGGSTDTQYF
TRBJ1-6	-	TRBV15	-	TGTGCCACCAGCAACGCCGGGGGCGAATCACCCCTCCACTTT	CATSNAGGESPLHF
TRBJ2-3	-	TRBV5-8	-	TGTGCCAGCAGCTTGGAAGGGACAACAGGACGGGATACGCAGTATTTT	CASSLEGTTGRDTQYF
TRBJ1-1	-	TRBV16	once	TGTGCCAGCAGCCCCCGGGAGGGAGGTCTAAACACTGAAGCTTTCTTT	CASSPREGGLNTEAFF